The entry that follows covers one T cell receptor beta chain sequence. The entry originates in a study of T cell changes during pregnancy in multiple sclerosis. V gave up 0 bases and J gave up 10 bases; unmatched junction bases: 8. CDR3 length equals 16 residues. Germline CDR1 and CDR2: SGHNT and YYREEE (reference sequence). TCRdb's table, derived via immunoSEQ multiplex PCR, lists solely in-frame clones and lacks some. The sample holds 40,000 to 45,000 clones, 85% to 90% seen once. This clonotype was sampled from a female donor with multiple sclerosis, enrolled in a pregnancy study. V is TRBV5-4 and J is TRBJ2-1; TRBD1 aligns across 12 bases. Here the sequenced sample was CD4+ T cells from peripheral blood mononuclear cells, taken in the first trimester of pregnancy. CDR3 loop: CASSLGRDRGLREQFF. CDR3 sequence (DNA): TGTGCCAGCAGCTTGGGACGGGACAGGGGGCTTAGGGAGCAGTTCTTC.